What follows is one TCR beta chain and its context. The table lists this clone with a few counts. Which antigen it targets is not known. No quality values exist for individual bases; no much larger clone is one base distant. A single peripheral blood draw of approximately 110 mL on average was collected from each donor into heparinised tubes. A BD FACSAria II was used to sort naive, central memory, regulatory and stem cell-like memory CD4+ T cells with a panel that included CD45RO, CCR7, CD25, CD127, CD95 and CD27. Purity was above 98% for every sorted population. PBMCs were isolated right away by Lymphoprep density gradient centrifugation and were stained directly, without culture. So that batch effects would be minimized, each experiment stained and sorted samples in pairs, pairing one healthy donor with one patient. The entire isolated RNA was reverse transcribed using the High Capacity cDNA Reverse Transcription Kit, and thus expressed TCRB transcripts were sequenced. Naive, central memory and regulatory T cell samples underwent deep immunoSEQ sequencing, averaging about 3.57 million total reads per sample. Sorted cells were lysed in RLT buffer and RNA was extracted with DNase-treated RNeasy Micro or Mini kits, depending on cell number. To prevent cross-contamination, each cell subset was processed individually, whereas patient and healthy donor samples were processed jointly. Using the immunoSEQ multiplex PCR, TCRB sequences were amplified from cDNA into 87-bp fragments spanning the CDR3 region. Sequencing of the amplicons was performed on the Illumina HiSeq platform. Concerning the study's data processing: Synthetic template baselines were used to correct PCR bias computationally, reads within Hamming distance 2 were collapsed, and singletons that could not be merged were discarded. Reads were aligned against IMGT to assign V, D and J genes, CDR3 length and insertions or deletions at six rearrangement sites. Within each subset, clonotype counts were normalized to sorted cell number, after which true diversity and Gini coefficients were computed with the tcR R package. The overlap coefficient, calculated on TCRB nucleotide sequences, was used to measure repertoire sharing. Out-of-frame TCRB sequences from naive cells were analyzed to stand in for the pre-selection repertoire. The immuneACCESS repertoire file appears here via TCRdb, limited to in-frame rearrangements. These files lack a portion of the clones; in checked studies, under half of the deficit traces to unresolved V genes, and the cause of the others is not known. That table supplies the V and J calls and clone size; D and trimming were determined from the DNA. This sample gives roughly 290,000 clones in total; approximately 15% of them show up just once. The ten most abundant clones make up 0.015% to 0.019% of the sample.

V is reduced by 4 bases and J by 0 bases, leaving a spacing of 10 bases between them. There are 14 amino acids in the CDR3, from cysteine to phenylalanine inclusive. Only the CDR3 DNA is retained, 42 bases long and in frame from the first base. CDR1 and CDR2 were assigned from the germline V gene as SQVTM and ANQGSEA. The data belong to a study of beta chain features in type 1 diabetes (dated by TCRdb to the late 2010s). For the wider study: Mean age, gender distribution, total cell number and subset yield were not different between patients and healthy donors. A total of roughly 99 million sorted cells were examined across all samples, and the number of cells per subset was strongly correlated with RNA yield. In the study, recently diagnosed type 1 diabetes patients and matched healthy donors were compared on the TCRB repertoires of their sorted circulating CD4+ T cell subsets. Whereas all 30 or so donors provided naive and central memory subsets, regulatory and stem cell-like memory subsets were isolated from just 8 patients and roughly eight healthy donors. Summary of the overall study and its limitations: HLA sub-analyses involved small numbers of individuals, so any influence of HLA type on TCRB rearrangement remained unresolved. Type 1 diabetes patients showed a moderate but significant shortening of TCRB CDR3 length in all four CD4+ subsets. PCR might favor shorter templates, but patient and control samples were amplified and corrected together, so any skew would affect both groups equally. Because cDNA was sequenced instead of genomic DNA, activated cells with high expression could be over-represented, although the groups did not differ in activation or CD3 levels. Naive, central memory and regulatory TCRB repertoires appeared more similar among patients than among healthy donors. At VDJ recombination sites, patients with type 1 diabetes made fewer insertions and deleted more nucleotides, a pattern implying thymic rearrangement abnormalities.

The chain joins TRBV29-1 to TRBJ1-5; 5 matching bases give a weak D call of TRBD1. Specimen: naive CD4+ T cells from blood. This specimen's cell subset or site label, per the study, means: true naive CD4+ T cells. The sequence came from a man aged 18 to 29 with type 1 diabetes. The DNA sequence reads TGCAGCGTTGGTAAGGGGTATAGCAATCAGCCCCAGCATTTT. Its protein reads: CSVGKGYSNQPQHF.